The sequence of this T cell receptor beta chain was determined in a study of early T cells in non-severe SARS-CoV-2 infection. TCRdb called the 5' RACE reads again in MiXCR, with one record for every CDR3 protein. The sample carries more than 65,000 distinct CDR3 sequences, approximately 14% recorded once. This clonotype was detected ten times or more. The sample was whole blood, taken at baseline. This TCR came from an adult who was a healthcare worker with PCR-confirmed SARS-CoV-2 infection or an uninfected control (not recorded which).

DNA of the CDR3: TGTGCCAGCAGCTTAGAGGGCGAAACAGATACGCAGTATTTT. As protein: CASSLEGETDTQYF. This chain joins TRBV7-2 and TRBJ2-3; no firm D call. Germline values: CDR1 SGHTA, CDR2 FQGNSA. This CDR3 contains 14 residues. Trimming cost V 1 base and J 3 bases, with 8 bases left between them. The complete variable domain, with remaining parts taken from reference TRBV7-2 and TRBJ2-3, reads GAGVSQSPSNKVTEKGKDVELRCDPISGHTALYWYRQSLGQGLEFLIYFQGNSAPDKSGLPSDRFSAERTGGSVSTLTIQRTQQEDSAVYLCASSLEGETDTQYFGPGTRLTVL.